These 27 T cell receptor beta chains share one sample of origin, sequenced in a study of OX40 agonist ivuxolimab in advanced cancers. This table comes from immunoSEQ multiplex PCR, and its TCRdb copy is limited to in-frame clones, with some not included. The sample carries roughly 80,000 clones, roughly 90% recorded once. The sample consisted of CD4+ or CD8+ T cells sorted from blood, taken in a trial of the OX40 agonist ivuxolimab. Receptors were obtained from an adult with an advanced solid tumor such as melanoma, head and neck, liver or kidney cancer.

This clone was counted between two and nine times. This CDR3 is CASSQMGADTGELFF. CDR3 bases: TGTGCCAGCAGTCAAATGGGGGCGGACACCGGGGAGCTGTTTTTT. The genes are TRBV28 and TRBJ2-2, with D possibly matching TRBD1 (6 bases). The CDR3 runs to 15 residues. The germline V and J ends were trimmed by 5 bases and 3 bases, with 13 bases remaining between them. Germline V lookup: CDR1 MDHEN, CDR2 SYDVKM.

V usage is TRBV5-4 and J usage is TRBJ1-1, with 7 bases identical to TRBD1. In germline, CDR1 is SGHNT, CDR2 YYREEE (reference sequence). With 4 bases clipped from V and 1 base from J, the junction kept 4 bases outside the gene matches. This CDR3 spans 14 amino acids. This chain's CDR3 is CASSRGQPNTEAFF. The DNA of the CDR3 is TGTGCCAGCAGCCGGGGACAGCCGAACACTGAAGCTTTCTTT.

This chain joins TRBV18 and TRBJ2-1; the D gene is possibly TRBD2 (5 bases). The CDR3 consists of 18 residues. Germline-derived CDR1 and CDR2 are KGHSH and LQKENI. Trimming pared 6 bases from V and 4 bases from J, leaving 25 bases between. The CDR3 DNA is TGTGCCAGCTCTTTTAGGGCGGGTCCGGCAGTGTCGTACAATGAGCAGTTCTTC. Amino acids: CASSFRAGPAVSYNEQFF.

The rearrangement uses TRBV7-3 and TRBJ2-2; TRBD1 matches at 12 bases. Per germline, CDR1 SGHTA and CDR2 FQGTGA. This CDR3 spans 15 amino acids. V shed 3 bases, J shed 7 bases, and the junction held 3 bases outside the gene matches. This chain's CDR3 is CASSFGTGGGGELFF. The CDR3 nucleotides read TGTGCCAGCAGCTTCGGGACAGGGGGCGGCGGGGAGCTGTTTTTT.

This clone was seen only once. V and J are TRBV5-1 and TRBJ2-3; D remains ambiguous. The CDR3 has 15 amino acids. Trimming left V 0 bases short and J 3 bases short, with 11 bases between. The germline V gene has CDR1 SGHRS and CDR2 YFSETQ. The CDR3 spells CASSLAAGLTDTQYF. The CDR3 DNA is TGCGCCAGCAGCTTGGCGGCCGGGCTGACAGATACGCAGTATTTT.

The V gene is TRBV5-5, the J gene TRBJ1-2; no definite D call. In germline, CDR1 is SGHKS, CDR2 YYEKEE (reference sequence). V was shortened by 4 bases and J by 3 bases, with 10 bases between the two germline ends. The CDR3 is made up of 13 amino acids. The CDR3 DNA reads TGTGCCAGCAGCCCGTATGGAGACTATGGCTACACCTTC. It encodes CASSPYGDYGYTF.

The chain is built from TRBV2 and TRBJ2-3; D assignment may be TRBD1 or TRBD2 (5 bases each). The V gene's germline CDR1 is SNHLY and CDR2 FYNNEI. V was pared by 7 bases and J by 2 bases, with 10 bases between. The CDR3 is made up of 13 amino acids. The chain's CDR3 is CASKPGPTDTQYF. The CDR3 coding sequence is TGTGCCAGCAAACCGGGACCCACAGATACGCAGTATTTT.

In this sample, this clone turned up once. The chain links TRBV10-3 to TRBJ2-1; TRBD2 is a possible D gene (6 bases). The germline V gene encodes CDR1 ENHRY and CDR2 SYGVKD. There are 17 residues in the CDR3. Trimming shortened V by 0 bases and J by 7 bases, and 19 bases separated the two germline ends. The CDR3 region has the DNA TGTGCCATCAGTGAGTCCCTTAGCGGTGCGAGTATAAATGAGCAGTTCTTC. Translation gives CAISESLSGASINEQFF.

The rearrangement links TRBV29-1 to TRBJ2-3; TRBD1 aligns across 8 bases. V lost 8 bases and J lost 6; bases outside the gene matches: 7. The CDR3 runs to 12 residues. Germline CDR1 is SQVTM and CDR2 is ANQGSEA. This CDR3 is CSQTGGSDTQYF. The CDR3 nucleotides are TGCAGCCAAACAGGGGGTTCGGATACGCAGTATTTT.

The chain recombines TRBV7-2 with TRBJ2-7; a possible D gene is TRBD2 (6 bases). V was cut by 5 bases and J by 6 bases, with 14 bases left in between. The CDR3 covers 13 residues. Looked up from germline, CDR1 is SGHTA and CDR2 is FQGNSA. CDR3: CASSREVFGEQYF. The DNA of the CDR3 is TGTGCCAGCAGCAGGGAGGTGTTTGGCGAGCAGTACTTC.

The chain carries TRBV28 and TRBJ2-7; 7 bases are shared with TRBD1. The CDR3 length is 11 residues. The germline gives CDR1 MDHEN, CDR2 SYDVKM. V trimming: 8 bases; J trimming: 4 bases; junction bases outside the gene matches: 2. CDR3 sequence reads: CASSQGYEQYF. Written as DNA, the CDR3 is TGTGCCAGCTCACAGGGGTACGAGCAGTACTTC.

The CDR3 bases are TGTGCCAGCAGCGAGTTGGGAGCGGGGTCCTACAATGAGCAGTTCTTC. Residues: CASSELGAGSYNEQFF. The rearrangement links TRBV11-2 to TRBJ2-1; 7 bases match TRBD2. There are 16 residues in the CDR3. Germline V gives CDR1 SGHAT, CDR2 FQNNGV. V lost 5 bases to trimming and J lost 1 base; unmatched junction nucleotides: 8.

The chain has TRBV10-3 and TRBJ2-4; D is possibly TRBD2 (6 bases). This CDR3 is 15 amino acids long. The V end was cut by 4 bases, the J end by 4 bases, with 14 bases between. Germline-derived CDR1 and CDR2 are ENHRY and SYGVKD. CDR3 sequence: CAISGLAPPKNIQYF. CDR3 bases: TGTGCCATCAGTGGTCTAGCGCCGCCGAAAAACATTCAGTACTTC.

The chain joins TRBV5-1 to TRBJ2-1; 11 nucleotides match TRBD2. V lost 1 base, J lost 9 bases, and 12 bases stayed unmatched. The CDR3 spans 17 residues. The germline gives CDR1 SGHRS, CDR2 YFSETQ. The CDR3 region has the DNA TGCGCCAGCAGCTTGAAAAGAGGGGGACTAGCGGTCTCTGAGCAGTTCTTC. Translation: CASSLKRGGLAVSEQFF.

J is TRBJ1-1 and V is TRBV28; 7 bases are a match to TRBD1. CDR1 and CDR2 (germline): MDHEN, SYDVKM. This CDR3 has 12 amino acids. J gave up 5 bases and V 6 bases, and 3 bases lay outside the gene matches. CDR3 DNA: TGTGCCAGCAGGTCAGGGGGGACTGAAGCTTTCTTT. The encoded protein is CASRSGGTEAFF.

This chain links TRBV7-3 with TRBJ2-1; perhaps TRBD2 as D (5 bases). CDR1 and CDR2 from the germline V gene are SGHTA and FQGTGA. Trimming pared 1 base from V and 2 bases from J, leaving 9 bases between. The CDR3 is made up of 15 amino acids. The CDR3 DNA is TGTGCCAGCAGCTTAAGAGGAGGTGCCTACAATGAGCAGTTCTTC. Its translation is CASSLRGGAYNEQFF.

The chain combines TRBV18 with TRBJ1-2; the D gene is possibly TRBD1 (5 bases). Germline-derived CDR1 and CDR2 are KGHSH and LQKENI. The CDR3 covers 13 residues. V lost 6 bases and J lost 4, with 12 bases in between. CDR3 coding DNA: TGTGCCAGCTCTCACCGGGACCTCTATGGCTACACCTTC. Residues: CASSHRDLYGYTF.

The chain recombines TRBV7-2 with TRBJ2-7, with a tentative D call TRBD2 (8 bases). Trimming removed 5 bases from V and 8 bases from J, with 28 bases in between. CDR1 and CDR2 (germline): SGHTA, FQGNSA. This CDR3 contains 17 residues. CDR3 loop: CASSKRGVGTRGPKQYF. The CDR3 nucleotides are TGTGCCAGCAGCAAACGTGGGGTGGGGACTAGGGGGCCCAAGCAGTACTTC.

The rearrangement links TRBV28 to TRBJ2-3; a possible D gene is TRBD2 (6 bases). The V and J ends lost 5 bases and 5 bases respectively, with 11 bases between them. Germline lookup yields CDR1 MDHEN and CDR2 SYDVKM. This CDR3 is 13 amino acids long. The CDR3 here is CASSGGNRDTQYF. CDR3 nucleotides: TGTGCCAGCAGTGGGGGGAATAGAGATACGCAGTATTTT. Combining the CDR3 with reference TRBV28 and TRBJ2-3 gives the whole variable domain DVKVTQSSRYLVKRTGEKVFLECVQDMDHENMFWYRQDPGLGLRLIYFSYDVKMKEKGDIPEGYSVSREKKERFSLILESASTNQTSMYLCASSGGNRDTQYFGPGTRLTVL.

The chain recombines TRBV11-2 with TRBJ2-5; D unclear. The CDR3 has 12 amino acids. V dropped 1 base and J dropped 5 bases, with 5 bases sitting between them. Germline assignment: CDR1 SGHAT and CDR2 FQNNGV. CDR3 nucleotide sequence: TGTGCCAGCAGCTTAGTTCGGGAGACCCAGTACTTC. Its protein is CASSLVRETQYF.

The rearrangement links TRBV6-5 to TRBJ1-5; no clear D gene. Germline V gene sequence: CDR1 MNHEY, CDR2 SVGAGI. This CDR3 comprises 14 residues. The V gene lost 5 bases and the J gene lost 7 bases, with 15 bases spanning the gap. The CDR3 region is CASSPKRKRQPQHF. The CDR3 DNA sequence: TGTGCCAGCAGTCCCAAGCGGAAACGACAGCCCCAGCATTTT.

The chain carries TRBV9 and TRBJ2-1, with TRBD2 matching 7 bases. Germline V lookup: CDR1 SGDLS, CDR2 YYNGEE. J was trimmed by 0 bases and V by 0 bases; bases with no gene match: 6. This CDR3 has 17 residues. The CDR3: CASSVGSSGGSYNEQFF. The CDR3 DNA is TGTGCCAGCAGCGTAGGATCTAGCGGAGGCTCCTACAATGAGCAGTTCTTC.

In this sample, this clone turned up a few times. This chain connects TRBV5-1 to TRBJ2-1, with D possibly being TRBD1 or TRBD2 (5 bases each). The CDR3 contains 14 residues. V was cut by 4 bases and J by 4 bases, with 12 bases left in between. Germline V gives CDR1 SGHRS, CDR2 YFSETQ. CDR3 bases: TGCGCCAGCAGCGCCGGGACCGAGTACAATGAGCAGTTCTTC. It codes for CASSAGTEYNEQFF. Drawing the rest from reference TRBV5-1 and TRBJ2-1, the complete variable domain is KAGVTQTPRYLIKTRGQQVTLSCSPISGHRSVSWYQQTPGQGLQFLFEYFSETQRNKGNFPGRFSGRQFSNSRSEMNVSTLELGDSALYLCASSAGTEYNEQFFGPGTRLTVL.

This chain links TRBV4-2 with TRBJ1-2, with 8 bases fitting TRBD1. J was trimmed by 2 bases and V by 1 base; bases with no gene match: 15. Looked up from germline, CDR1 is LGHNA and CDR2 is YNFKEQ. The CDR3 has 19 amino acids. The CDR3 region has the DNA TGTGCCAGCAGCCAAGGTTCTACTCCGGGACAGGAAAAGAACTATGGCTACACCTTC. It codes for CASSQGSTPGQEKNYGYTF.

The V gene is TRBV11-3, the J gene TRBJ1-1; D is unclear. This CDR3 spans 14 amino acids. Germline lookup yields CDR1 SGHNT and CDR2 YENEEA. With 5 bases removed from V and 3 bases from J, the gap between germline ends came to 13 bases. CDR3 nucleotides: TGTGCCAGCAGCAAAAGGGCGGGATACACTGAAGCTTTCTTT. This translates into CASSKRAGYTEAFF. The whole variable domain, filled in from reference TRBV11-3 and TRBJ1-1, reads EAGVVQSPRYKIIEKKQPVAFWCNPISGHNTLYWYLQNLGQGPELLIRYENEEAVDDSQLPKDRFSAERLKGVDSTLKIQPAELGDSAVYLCASSKRAGYTEAFFGQGTRLTVV.

The CDR3 region is CASSLLQGTGYTF. The CDR3 bases are TGTGCCAGCAGCCTCCTCCAGGGGACGGGCTACACCTTC. The rearrangement joins TRBV6-1 to TRBJ1-2, with a tentative D call TRBD1 (6 bases). Trimming shortened V by 6 bases and J by 8 bases, and 16 bases separated the two germline ends. Germline lookup yields CDR1 MNHNS and CDR2 SASEGT. The CDR3 sequence is 13 residues long.

The chain recombines TRBV7-3 with TRBJ2-5; the match to TRBD1 covers 9 bases. The CDR3 has 13 residues. The germline V gene encodes CDR1 SGHTA and CDR2 FQGTGA. J lost 4 bases, V lost 5 bases, and 2 bases had no gene match. The CDR3: CASSMDRGETQYF. CDR3 nucleotide sequence: TGTGCCAGCAGCATGGACAGGGGAGAGACCCAGTACTTC.